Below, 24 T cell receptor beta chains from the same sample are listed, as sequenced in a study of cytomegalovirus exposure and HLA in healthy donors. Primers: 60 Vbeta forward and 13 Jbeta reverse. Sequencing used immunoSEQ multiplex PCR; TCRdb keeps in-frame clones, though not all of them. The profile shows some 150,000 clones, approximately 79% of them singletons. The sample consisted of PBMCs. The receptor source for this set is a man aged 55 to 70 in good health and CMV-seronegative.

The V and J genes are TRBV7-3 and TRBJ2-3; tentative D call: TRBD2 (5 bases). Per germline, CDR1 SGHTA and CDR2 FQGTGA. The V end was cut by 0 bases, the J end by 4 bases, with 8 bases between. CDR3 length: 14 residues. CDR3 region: CASSLTQRPDTQYF. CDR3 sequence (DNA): TGTGCCAGCAGCTTAACGCAGCGGCCAGATACGCAGTATTTT.

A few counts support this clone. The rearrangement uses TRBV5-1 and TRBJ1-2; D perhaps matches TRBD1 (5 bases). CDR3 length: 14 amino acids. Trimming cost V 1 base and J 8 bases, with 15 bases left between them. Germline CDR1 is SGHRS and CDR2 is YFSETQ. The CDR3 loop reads CASSLSTGLGGYTF. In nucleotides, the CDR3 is TGCGCCAGCAGCTTGTCCACAGGCCTGGGGGGCTACACCTTC.

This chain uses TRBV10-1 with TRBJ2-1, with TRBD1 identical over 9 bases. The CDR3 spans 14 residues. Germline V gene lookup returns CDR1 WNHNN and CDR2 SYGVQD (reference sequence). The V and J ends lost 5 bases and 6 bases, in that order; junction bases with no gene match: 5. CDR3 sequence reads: CASSTRTGANEQFF. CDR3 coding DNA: TGCGCCAGCAGTACCCGGACAGGGGCCAATGAGCAGTTCTTC.

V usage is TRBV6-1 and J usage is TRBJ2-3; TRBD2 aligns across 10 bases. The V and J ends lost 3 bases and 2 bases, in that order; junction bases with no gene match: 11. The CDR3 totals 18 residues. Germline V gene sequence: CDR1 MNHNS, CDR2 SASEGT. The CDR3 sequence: CASSDPSGGGTFTDTQYF. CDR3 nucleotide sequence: TGTGCCAGCAGTGACCCCAGCGGGGGGGGCACATTCACAGATACGCAGTATTTT.

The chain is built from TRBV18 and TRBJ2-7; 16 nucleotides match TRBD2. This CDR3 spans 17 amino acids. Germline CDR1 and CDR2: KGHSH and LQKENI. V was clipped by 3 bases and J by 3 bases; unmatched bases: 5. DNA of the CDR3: TGTGCCAGCTCACCGGGGACTAGCGGGAGGGCCGTCTACGAGCAGTACTTC. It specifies CASSPGTSGRAVYEQYF.

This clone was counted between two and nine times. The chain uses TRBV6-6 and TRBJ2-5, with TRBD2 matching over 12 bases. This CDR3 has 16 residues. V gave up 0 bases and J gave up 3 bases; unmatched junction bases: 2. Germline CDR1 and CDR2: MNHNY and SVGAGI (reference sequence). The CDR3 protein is CASSYSRLAGEETQYF. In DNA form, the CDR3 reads TGTGCCAGCAGTTACTCGAGACTAGCGGGAGAAGAGACCCAGTACTTC.

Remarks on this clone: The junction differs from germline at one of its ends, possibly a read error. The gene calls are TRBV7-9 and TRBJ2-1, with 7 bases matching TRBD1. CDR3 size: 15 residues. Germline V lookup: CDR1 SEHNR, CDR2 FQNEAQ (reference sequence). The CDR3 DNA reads TGTTCCAGCAGCTTAGTGGGACAGTCCTACAATGAGCAGTTCTTC. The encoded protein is CSSSLVGQSYNEQFF.

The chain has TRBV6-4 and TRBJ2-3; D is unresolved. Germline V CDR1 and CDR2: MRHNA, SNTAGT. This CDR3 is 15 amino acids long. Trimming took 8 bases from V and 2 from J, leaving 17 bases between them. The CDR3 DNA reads TGTGCCAGCTCTCCGAACGGAGACTTCACAGATACGCAGTATTTT. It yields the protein CASSPNGDFTDTQYF.

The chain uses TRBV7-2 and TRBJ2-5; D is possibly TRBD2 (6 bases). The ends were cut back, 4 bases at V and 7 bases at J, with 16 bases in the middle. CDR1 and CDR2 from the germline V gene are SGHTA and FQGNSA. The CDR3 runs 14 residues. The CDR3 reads CASSSGLLGGTQYF. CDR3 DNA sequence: TGTGCCAGCAGCTCAGGACTACTTGGTGGGACCCAGTACTTC.

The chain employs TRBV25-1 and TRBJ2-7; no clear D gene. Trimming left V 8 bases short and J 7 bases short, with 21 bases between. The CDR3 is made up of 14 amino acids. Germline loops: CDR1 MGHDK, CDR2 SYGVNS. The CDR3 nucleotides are TGTGCCAGCCCCACGAGCATGCATACGTGGGAGCAGTACTTC. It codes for CASPTSMHTWEQYF.

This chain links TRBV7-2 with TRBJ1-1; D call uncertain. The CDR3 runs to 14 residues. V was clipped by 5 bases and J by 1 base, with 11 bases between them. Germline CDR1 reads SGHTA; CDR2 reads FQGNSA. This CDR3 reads CASSRTVANTEAFF. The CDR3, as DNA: TGTGCCAGCAGCCGTACGGTTGCGAACACTGAAGCTTTCTTT.

CDR3 residues: CASSPRGGGRSGQGEAFF. The CDR3, as DNA: TGTGCCAGCAGCCCGCGTGGGGGAGGGAGGTCAGGTCAGGGTGAAGCTTTCTTT. V is TRBV5-4 and J is TRBJ1-1, with D maybe TRBD1 (5 bases). The V end was cut by 4 bases, the J end by 7 bases, with 29 bases between. Germline V CDR1 and CDR2: SGHNT, YYREEE (reference sequence). This CDR3 has 18 amino acids.

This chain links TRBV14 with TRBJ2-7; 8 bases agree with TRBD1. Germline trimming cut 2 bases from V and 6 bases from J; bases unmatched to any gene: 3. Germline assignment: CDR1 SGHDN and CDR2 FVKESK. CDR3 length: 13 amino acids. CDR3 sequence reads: CASSQNRGAEQYF. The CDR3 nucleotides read TGTGCCAGCAGCCAAAACAGGGGGGCCGAGCAGTACTTC.

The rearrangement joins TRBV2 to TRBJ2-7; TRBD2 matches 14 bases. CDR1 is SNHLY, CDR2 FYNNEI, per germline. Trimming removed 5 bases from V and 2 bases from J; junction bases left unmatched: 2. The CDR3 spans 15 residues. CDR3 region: CASSWTSGRPYEQYF. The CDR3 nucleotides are TGTGCCAGCAGTTGGACTAGCGGGAGGCCCTACGAGCAGTACTTC.

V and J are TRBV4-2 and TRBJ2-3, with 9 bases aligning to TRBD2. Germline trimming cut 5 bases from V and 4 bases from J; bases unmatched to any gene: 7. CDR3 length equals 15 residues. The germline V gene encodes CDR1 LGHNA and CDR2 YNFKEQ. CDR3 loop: CASSALGGGADTQYF. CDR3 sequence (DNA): TGTGCCAGCAGCGCCCTGGGCGGGGGGGCAGATACGCAGTATTTT.

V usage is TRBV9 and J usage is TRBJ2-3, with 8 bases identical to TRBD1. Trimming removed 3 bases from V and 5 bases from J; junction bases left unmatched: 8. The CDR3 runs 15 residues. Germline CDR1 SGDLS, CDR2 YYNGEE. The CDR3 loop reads CASSALDRVEDTQYF. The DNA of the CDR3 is TGTGCCAGCAGCGCGCTGGACAGGGTTGAAGATACGCAGTATTTT. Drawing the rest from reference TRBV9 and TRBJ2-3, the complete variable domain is DSGVTQTPKHLITATGQRVTLRCSPRSGDLSVYWYQQSLDQGLQFLIQYYNGEERAKGNILERFSAQQFPDLHSELNLSSLELGDSALYFCASSALDRVEDTQYFGPGTRLTVL.

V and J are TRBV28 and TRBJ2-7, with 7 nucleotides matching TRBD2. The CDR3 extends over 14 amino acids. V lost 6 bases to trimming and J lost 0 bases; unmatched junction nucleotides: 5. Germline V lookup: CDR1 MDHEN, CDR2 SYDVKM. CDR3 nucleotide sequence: TGTGCCAGCAGATCAGCGGGAATCTCCTACGAGCAGTACTTC. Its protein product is CASRSAGISYEQYF.

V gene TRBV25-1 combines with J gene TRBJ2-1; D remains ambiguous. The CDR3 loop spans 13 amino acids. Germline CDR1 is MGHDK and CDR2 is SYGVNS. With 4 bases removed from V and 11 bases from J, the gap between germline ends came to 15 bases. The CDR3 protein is CASSASGSVKQFF. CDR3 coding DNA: TGTGCCAGCAGTGCCTCGGGTTCGGTAAAGCAGTTCTTC.

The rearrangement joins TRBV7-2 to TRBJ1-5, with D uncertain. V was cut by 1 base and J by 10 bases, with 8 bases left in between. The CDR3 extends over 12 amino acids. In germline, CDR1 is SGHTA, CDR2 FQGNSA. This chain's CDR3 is CASSLDRGPQHF. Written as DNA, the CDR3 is TGTGCCAGCAGCTTAGACCGGGGACCCCAGCATTTT. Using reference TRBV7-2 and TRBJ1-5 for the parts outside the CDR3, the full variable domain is GAGVSQSPSNKVTEKGKDVELRCDPISGHTALYWYRQSLGQGLEFLIYFQGNSAPDKSGLPSDRFSAERTGGSVSTLTIQRTQQEDSAVYLCASSLDRGPQHFGDGTRLSIL.

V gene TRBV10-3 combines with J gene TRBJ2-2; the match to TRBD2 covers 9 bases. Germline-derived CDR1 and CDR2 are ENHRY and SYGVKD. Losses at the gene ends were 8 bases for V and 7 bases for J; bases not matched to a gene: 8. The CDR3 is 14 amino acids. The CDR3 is CAISAGGPSGELFF. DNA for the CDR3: TGTGCCATCTCGGCGGGGGGGCCGAGCGGGGAGCTGTTTTTT.

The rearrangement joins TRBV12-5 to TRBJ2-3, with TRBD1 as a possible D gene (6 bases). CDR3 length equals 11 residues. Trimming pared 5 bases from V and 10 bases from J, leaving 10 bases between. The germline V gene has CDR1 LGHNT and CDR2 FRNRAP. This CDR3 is CASGLGGAQYF. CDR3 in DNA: TGTGCTAGTGGTCTAGGGGGAGCGCAGTATTTT.

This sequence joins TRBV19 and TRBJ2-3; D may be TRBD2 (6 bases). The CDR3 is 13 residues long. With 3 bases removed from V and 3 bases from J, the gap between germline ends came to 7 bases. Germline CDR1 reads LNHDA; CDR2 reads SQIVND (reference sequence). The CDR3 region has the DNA TGTGCCAGTAGTATGGGGGGAACAGATACGCAGTATTTT. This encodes CASSMGGTDTQYF.

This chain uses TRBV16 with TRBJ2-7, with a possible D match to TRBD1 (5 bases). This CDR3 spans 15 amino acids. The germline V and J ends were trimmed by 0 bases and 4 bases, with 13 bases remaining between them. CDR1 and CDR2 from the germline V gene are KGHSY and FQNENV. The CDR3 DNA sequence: TGTGCCAGCAGCCAATCTTGGGCAGGGCTATACGAGCAGTACTTC. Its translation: CASSQSWAGLYEQYF.

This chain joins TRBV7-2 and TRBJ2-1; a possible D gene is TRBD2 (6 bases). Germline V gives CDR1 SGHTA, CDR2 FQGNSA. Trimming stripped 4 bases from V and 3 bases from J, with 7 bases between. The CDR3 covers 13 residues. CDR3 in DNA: TGTGCCAGCAGCTCGACTAGCTACAATGAGCAGTTCTTC. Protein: CASSSTSYNEQFF.